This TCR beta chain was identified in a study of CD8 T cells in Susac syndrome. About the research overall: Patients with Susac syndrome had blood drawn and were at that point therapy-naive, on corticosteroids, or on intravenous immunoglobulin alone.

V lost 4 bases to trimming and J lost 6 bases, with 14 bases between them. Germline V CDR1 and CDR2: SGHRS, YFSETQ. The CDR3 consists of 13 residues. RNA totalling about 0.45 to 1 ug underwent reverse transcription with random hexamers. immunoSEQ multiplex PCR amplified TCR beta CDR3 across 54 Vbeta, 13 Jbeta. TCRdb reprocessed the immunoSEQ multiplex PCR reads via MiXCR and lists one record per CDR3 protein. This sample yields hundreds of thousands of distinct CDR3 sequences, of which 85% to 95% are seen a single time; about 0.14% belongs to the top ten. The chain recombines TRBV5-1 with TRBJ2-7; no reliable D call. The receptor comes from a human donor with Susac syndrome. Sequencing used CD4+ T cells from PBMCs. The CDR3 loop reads CASSLLRAGEQYF. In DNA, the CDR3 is TGCGCCAGCAGCCTACTCCGGGCCGGCGAGCAGTACTTC. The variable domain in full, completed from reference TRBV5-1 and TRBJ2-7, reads KAGVTQTPRYLIKTRGQQVTLSCSPISGHRSVSWYQQTPGQGLQFLFEYFSETQRNKGNFPGRFSGRQFSNSRSEMNVSTLELGDSALYLCASSLLRAGEQYFGPGTRLTVT.